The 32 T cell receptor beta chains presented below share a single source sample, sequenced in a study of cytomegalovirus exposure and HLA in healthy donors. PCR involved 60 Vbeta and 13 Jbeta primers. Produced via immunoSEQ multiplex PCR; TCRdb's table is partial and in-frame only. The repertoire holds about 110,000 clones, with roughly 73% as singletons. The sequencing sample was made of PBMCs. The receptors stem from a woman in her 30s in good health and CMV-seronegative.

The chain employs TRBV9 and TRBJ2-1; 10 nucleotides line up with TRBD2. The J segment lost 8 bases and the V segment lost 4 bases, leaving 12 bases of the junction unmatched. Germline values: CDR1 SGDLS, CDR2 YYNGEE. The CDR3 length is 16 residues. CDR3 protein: CASSLQPGLAIHEQFF. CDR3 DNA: TGTGCCAGCAGCCTACAGCCGGGACTAGCGATCCATGAGCAGTTCTTC.

The CDR3 sequence: CASGSDRGQYEQYF. The CDR3 DNA reads as TGTGCTAGTGGTTCTGACAGGGGGCAATACGAGCAGTACTTC. The gene calls are TRBV12-5 and TRBJ2-7; 10 bases fit TRBD1. V was clipped by 4 bases and J by 4 bases; unmatched bases: 4. This CDR3 contains 14 residues. CDR1 is LGHNT and CDR2 is FRNRAP in the germline V gene.

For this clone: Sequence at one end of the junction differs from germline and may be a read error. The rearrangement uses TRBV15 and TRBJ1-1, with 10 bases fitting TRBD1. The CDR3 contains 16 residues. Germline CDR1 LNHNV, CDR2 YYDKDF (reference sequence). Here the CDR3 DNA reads TGTGCCACCAGCCGAGAGGCCGGGACAGGGGCCACTGAAGCTTTCTTT. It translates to CATSREAGTGATEAFF.

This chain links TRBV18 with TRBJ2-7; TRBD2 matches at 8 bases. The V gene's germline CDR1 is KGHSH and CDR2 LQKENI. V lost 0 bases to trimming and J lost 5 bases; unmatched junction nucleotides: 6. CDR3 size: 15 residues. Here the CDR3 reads CASSPPPGGADEQYF. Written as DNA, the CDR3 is TGTGCCAGCTCACCACCTCCCGGGGGGGCCGACGAGCAGTACTTC.

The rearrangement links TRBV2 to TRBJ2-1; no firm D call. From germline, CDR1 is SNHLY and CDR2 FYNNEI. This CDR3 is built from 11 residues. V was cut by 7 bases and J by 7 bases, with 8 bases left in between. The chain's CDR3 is CASNGWNEQFF. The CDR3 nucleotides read TGTGCCAGCAATGGCTGGAATGAGCAGTTCTTC.

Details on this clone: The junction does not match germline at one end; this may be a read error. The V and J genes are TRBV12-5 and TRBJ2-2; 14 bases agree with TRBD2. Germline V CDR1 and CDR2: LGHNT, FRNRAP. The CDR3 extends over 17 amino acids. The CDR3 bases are TGTGCTAGTGCTTTGGGGACTAGCGGGAGAAAGTTCGGGGAGCTGTTTTTT. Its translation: CASALGTSGRKFGELFF.

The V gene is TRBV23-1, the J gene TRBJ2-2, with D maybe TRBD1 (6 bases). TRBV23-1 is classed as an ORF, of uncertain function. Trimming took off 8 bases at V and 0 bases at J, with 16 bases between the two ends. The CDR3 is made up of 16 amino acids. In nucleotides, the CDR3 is TGCGCCAGCGGGCTAACCGGGACACCGAACACCGGGGAGCTGTTTTTT. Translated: CASGLTGTPNTGELFF.

The DNA of the CDR3 is TGTGCCAGCAGCTTTCGCCTCAATACTCCAGATACGCAGTATTTT. Translating gives CASSFRLNTPDTQYF. The V gene is TRBV7-8, the J gene TRBJ2-3; D gene ambiguous. Trimming removed 3 bases from V and 4 bases from J, with 14 bases in between. CDR1 and CDR2 from the germline V gene are SGHVS and FQNEAQ. CDR3 size: 15 residues.

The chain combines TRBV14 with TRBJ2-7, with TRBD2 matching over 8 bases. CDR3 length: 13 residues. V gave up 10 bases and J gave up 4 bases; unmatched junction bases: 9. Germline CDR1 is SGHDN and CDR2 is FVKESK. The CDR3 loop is CATSGRGSYEQYF. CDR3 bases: TGTGCCACTAGCGGGCGCGGGTCTTACGAGCAGTACTTC.

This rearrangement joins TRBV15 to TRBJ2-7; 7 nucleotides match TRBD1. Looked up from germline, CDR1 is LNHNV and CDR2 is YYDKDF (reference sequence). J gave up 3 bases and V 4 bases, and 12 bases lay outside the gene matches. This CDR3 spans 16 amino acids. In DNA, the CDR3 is TGTGCCACCAGCACCCTTTCAGGGGACAGCTACTACGAGCAGTACTTC. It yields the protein CATSTLSGDSYYEQYF. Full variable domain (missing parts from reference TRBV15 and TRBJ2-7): DAMVIQNPRYQVTQFGKPVTLSCSQTLNHNVMYWYQQKSSQAPKLLFHYYDKDFNNEADTPDNFQSRRPNTSFCFLDIRSPGLGDTAMYLCATSTLSGDSYYEQYFGPGTRLTVT.

This CDR3 reads CASRPRTGHDYGYTF. The CDR3 DNA reads TGTGCCAGCAGACCTCGGACAGGCCATGACTATGGCTACACCTTC. The V gene is TRBV14, the J gene TRBJ1-2; 7 bases agree with TRBD1. The CDR3 has 15 amino acids. Trimming took 6 bases from V and 3 from J; bases not matched to a gene: 10. Germline values: CDR1 SGHDN, CDR2 FVKESK.

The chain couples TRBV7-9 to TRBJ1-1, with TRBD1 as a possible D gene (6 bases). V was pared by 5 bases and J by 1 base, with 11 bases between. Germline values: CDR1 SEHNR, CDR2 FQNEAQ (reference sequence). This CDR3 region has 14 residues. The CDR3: CASSPQGGNTEAFF. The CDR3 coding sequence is TGTGCCAGCAGCCCACAGGGCGGGAACACTGAAGCTTTCTTT. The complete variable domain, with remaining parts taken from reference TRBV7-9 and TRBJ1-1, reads DTGVSQNPRHKITKRGQNVTFRCDPISEHNRLYWYRQTLGQGPEFLTYFQNEAQLEKSRLLSDRFSAERPKGSFSTLEIQRTEQGDSAMYLCASSPQGGNTEAFFGQGTRLTVV.

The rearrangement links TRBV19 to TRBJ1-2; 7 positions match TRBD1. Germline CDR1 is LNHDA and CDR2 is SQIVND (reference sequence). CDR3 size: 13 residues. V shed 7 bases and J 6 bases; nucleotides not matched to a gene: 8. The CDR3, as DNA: TGTGCCAGTACAACAGGGGCTTGGAATGGCTACACCTTC. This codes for CASTTGAWNGYTF.

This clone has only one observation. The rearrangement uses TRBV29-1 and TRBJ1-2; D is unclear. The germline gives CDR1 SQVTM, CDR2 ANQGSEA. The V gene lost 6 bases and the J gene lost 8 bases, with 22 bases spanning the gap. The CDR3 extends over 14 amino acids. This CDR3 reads CSVTASDSQRGYTF. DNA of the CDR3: TGCAGCGTCACAGCCTCGGACTCGCAGCGCGGCTACACCTTC.

The CDR3 nucleotides read TGCGCCAGCAGCCAAGAAGCAGGCAGGTTATCCTACGAGCAGTACTTC. Its protein is CASSQEAGRLSYEQYF. The rearrangement joins TRBV4-3 to TRBJ2-7; unclear D gene. Germline-derived CDR1 and CDR2 are LGHNA and YSLEER. V gave up 0 bases and J gave up 1 base, with 13 bases separating them. The CDR3 runs to 16 residues.

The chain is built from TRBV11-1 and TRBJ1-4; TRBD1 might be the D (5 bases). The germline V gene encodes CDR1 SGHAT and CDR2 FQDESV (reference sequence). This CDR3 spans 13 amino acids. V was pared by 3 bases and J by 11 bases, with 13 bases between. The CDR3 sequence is CASSLPGGWKLFF. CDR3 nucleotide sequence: TGTGCCAGCAGCTTGCCTGGGGGGTGGAAACTGTTTTTT.

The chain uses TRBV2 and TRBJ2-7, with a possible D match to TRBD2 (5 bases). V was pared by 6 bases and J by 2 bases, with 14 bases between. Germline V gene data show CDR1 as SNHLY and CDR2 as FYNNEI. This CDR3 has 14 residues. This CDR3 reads CASRLSGNPYEQYF. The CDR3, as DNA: TGTGCCAGCAGGTTGTCGGGGAACCCCTACGAGCAGTACTTC. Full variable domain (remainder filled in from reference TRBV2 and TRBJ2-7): EPEVTQTPSHQVTQMGQEVILRCVPISNHLYFYWYRQILGQKVEFLVSFYNNEISEKSEIFDDQFSVERPDGSNFTLKIRSTKLEDSAMYFCASRLSGNPYEQYFGPGTRLTVT.

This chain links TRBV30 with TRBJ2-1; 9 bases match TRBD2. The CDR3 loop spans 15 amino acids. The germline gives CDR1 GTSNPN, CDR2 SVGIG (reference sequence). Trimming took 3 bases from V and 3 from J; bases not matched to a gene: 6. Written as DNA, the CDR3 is TGTGCCTGGAGGCACGGGACTAGCAGCTACAATGAGCAGTTCTTC. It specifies CAWRHGTSSYNEQFF. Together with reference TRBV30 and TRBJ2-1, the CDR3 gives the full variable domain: SQTIHQWPATLVQPVGSPLSLECTVEGTSNPNLYWYRQAAGRGLQLLFYSVGIGQISSEVPQNLSASRPQDRQFILSSKKLLLSDSGFYLCAWRHGTSSYNEQFFGPGTRLTVL.

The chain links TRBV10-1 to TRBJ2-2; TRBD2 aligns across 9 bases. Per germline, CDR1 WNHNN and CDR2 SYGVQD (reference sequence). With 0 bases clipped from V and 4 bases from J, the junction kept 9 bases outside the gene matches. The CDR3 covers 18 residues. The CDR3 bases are TGCGCCAGCAGTGAGTCGGGGCGGGAGGGCCCCAGCACCGGGGAGCTGTTTTTT. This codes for CASSESGREGPSTGELFF.

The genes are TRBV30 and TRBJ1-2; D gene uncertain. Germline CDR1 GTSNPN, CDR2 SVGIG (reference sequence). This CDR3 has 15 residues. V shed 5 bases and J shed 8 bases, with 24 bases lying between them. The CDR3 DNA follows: TGTGCCTGGGGCCCCTGGGCCAGCCGGCGGGAGGGCTACACCTTC. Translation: CAWGPWASRREGYTF.

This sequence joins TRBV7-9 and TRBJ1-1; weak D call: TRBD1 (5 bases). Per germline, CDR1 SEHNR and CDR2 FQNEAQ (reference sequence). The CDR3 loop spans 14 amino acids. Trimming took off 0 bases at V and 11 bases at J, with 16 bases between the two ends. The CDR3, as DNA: TGTGCCAGCAGCTTAGCGCTTGGTGGCCGGGGGGCTTTCTTT. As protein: CASSLALGGRGAFF.

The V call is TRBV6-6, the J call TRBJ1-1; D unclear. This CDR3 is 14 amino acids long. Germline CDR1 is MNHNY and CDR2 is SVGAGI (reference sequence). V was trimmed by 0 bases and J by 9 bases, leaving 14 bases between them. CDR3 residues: CASSYSSDIEKAFF. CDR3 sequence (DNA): TGTGCCAGCAGTTACTCTTCCGACATTGAAAAAGCTTTCTTT.

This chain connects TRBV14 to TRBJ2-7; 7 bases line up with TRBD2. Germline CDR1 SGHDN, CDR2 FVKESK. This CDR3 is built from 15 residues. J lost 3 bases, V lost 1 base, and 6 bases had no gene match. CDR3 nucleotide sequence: TGTGCCAGCAGCCAAGTGTGGGGGGGAGGCTACGAGCAGTACTTC. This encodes CASSQVWGGGYEQYF.

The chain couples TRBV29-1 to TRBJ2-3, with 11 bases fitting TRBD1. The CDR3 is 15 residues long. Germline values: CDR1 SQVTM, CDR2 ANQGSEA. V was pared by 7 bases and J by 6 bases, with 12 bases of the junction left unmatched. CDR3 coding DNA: TGCAGCGCCGCCAGGACAGGGGGCGGTCAGGATACGCAGTATTTT. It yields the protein CSAARTGGGQDTQYF.

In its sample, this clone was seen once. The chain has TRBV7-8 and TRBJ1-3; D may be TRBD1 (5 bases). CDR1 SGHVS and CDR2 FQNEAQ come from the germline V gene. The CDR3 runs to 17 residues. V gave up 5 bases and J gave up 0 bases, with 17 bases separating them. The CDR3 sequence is CASSPVGLTSSGNTIYF. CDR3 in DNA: TGTGCCAGCAGCCCCGTGGGACTCACGAGCTCTGGAAACACCATATATTTT.

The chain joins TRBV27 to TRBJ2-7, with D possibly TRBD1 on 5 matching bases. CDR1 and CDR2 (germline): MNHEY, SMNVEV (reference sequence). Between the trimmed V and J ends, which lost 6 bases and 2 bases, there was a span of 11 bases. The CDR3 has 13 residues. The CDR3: CASSSQVAYEQYF. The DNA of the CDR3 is TGTGCCAGCAGCTCACAGGTCGCCTACGAGCAGTACTTC.

CDR3 coding DNA: TGTGCCAGCAGCCGGACAGGGTTTAATGAGCAGTTCTTC. Protein: CASSRTGFNEQFF. The chain combines TRBV7-9 with TRBJ2-1; the match to TRBD1 covers 8 bases. Germline CDR1 reads SEHNR; CDR2 reads FQNEAQ (reference sequence). J lost 7 bases, V lost 5 bases, and 4 bases had no gene match. CDR3 size: 13 residues. Full variable domain (rest looked up from reference TRBV7-9 and TRBJ2-1): DTGVSQNPRHKITKRGQNVTFRCDPISEHNRLYWYRQTLGQGPEFLTYFQNEAQLEKSRLLSDRFSAERPKGSFSTLEIQRTEQGDSAMYLCASSRTGFNEQFFGPGTRLTVL.

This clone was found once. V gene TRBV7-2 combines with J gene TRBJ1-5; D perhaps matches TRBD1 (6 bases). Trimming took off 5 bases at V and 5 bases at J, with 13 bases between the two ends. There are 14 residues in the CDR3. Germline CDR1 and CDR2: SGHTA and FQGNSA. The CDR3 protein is CASSLGQAHQPQHF. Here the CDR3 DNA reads TGTGCCAGCAGCCTGGGACAAGCACATCAGCCCCAGCATTTT.

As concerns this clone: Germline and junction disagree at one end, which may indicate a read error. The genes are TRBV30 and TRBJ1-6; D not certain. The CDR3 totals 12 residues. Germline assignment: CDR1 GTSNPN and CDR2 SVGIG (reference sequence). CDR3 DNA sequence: TGTGCCTGGAGTCCCGTTAATTCAGCCCTCCACTTT. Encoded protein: CAWSPVNSALHF.

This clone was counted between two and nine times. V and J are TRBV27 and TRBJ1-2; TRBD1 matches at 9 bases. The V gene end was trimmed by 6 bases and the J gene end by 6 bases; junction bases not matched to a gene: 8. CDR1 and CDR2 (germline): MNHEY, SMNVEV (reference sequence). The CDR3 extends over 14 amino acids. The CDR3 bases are TGTGCCAGCAGCCAGGGACAGGGATGGAATGGCTACACCTTC. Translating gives CASSQGQGWNGYTF.

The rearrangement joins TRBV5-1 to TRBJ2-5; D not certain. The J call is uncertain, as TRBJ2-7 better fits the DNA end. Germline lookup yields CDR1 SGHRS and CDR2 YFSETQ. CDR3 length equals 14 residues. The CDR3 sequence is CASSLVVQPYEQYF. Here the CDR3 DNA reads TGCGCCAGCAGCTTGGTGGTACAGCCCTACGAGCAGTACTTC.

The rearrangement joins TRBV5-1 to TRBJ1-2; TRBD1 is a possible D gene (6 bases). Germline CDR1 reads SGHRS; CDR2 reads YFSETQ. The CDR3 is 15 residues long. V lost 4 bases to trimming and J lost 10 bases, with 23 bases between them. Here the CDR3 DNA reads TGCGCCAGCAGCGATTCCACCGGGACACTCAGCGACTACACCTTC. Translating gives CASSDSTGTLSDYTF.